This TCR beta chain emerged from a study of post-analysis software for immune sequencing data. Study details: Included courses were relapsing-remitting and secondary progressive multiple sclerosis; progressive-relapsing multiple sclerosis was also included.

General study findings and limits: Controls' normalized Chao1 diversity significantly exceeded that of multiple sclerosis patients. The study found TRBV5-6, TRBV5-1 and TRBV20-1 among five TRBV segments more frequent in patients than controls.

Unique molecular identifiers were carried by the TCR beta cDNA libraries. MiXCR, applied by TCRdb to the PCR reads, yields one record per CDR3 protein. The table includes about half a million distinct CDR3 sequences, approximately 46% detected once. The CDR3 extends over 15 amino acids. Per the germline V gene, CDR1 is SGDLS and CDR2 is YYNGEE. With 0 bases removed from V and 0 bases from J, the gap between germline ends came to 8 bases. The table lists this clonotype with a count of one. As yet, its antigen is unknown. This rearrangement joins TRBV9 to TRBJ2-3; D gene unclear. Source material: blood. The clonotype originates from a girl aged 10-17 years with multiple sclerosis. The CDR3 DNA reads TGTGCCAGCAGCGTAGGAGGCCAAAGCACAGATACGCAGTATTTT. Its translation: CASSVGGQSTDTQYF.